The present entry profiles one T cell receptor (beta chain) with its context. Antigen: not known. The record originates from a study of T cell repertoires in cytomegalovirus infection. TCRdb used MiXCR to reprocess the reads, holding one entry per CDR3 protein. The data show approximately 500,000 distinct CDR3 sequences, 30% to 35% seen once. This CDR3 is 14 amino acids long. With 4 bases removed from V and 2 bases from J, the gap between germline ends came to 12 bases. Germline CDR1 SGHDT, CDR2 YYEEEE. This material consisted of cultured PBMCs, taken from culture after CMV antigen stimulation. The receptor's source is a human donor in good health (CMV status not recorded). Some clones in this sample may be carry-over from other donors' samples. This chain links TRBV5-6 with TRBJ1-2; a possible D gene is TRBD1 (5 bases). DNA for the CDR3: TGTGCCAGCAGCCCTTCCTGGGGGAACTATGGCTACACCTTC. Amino acid sequence: CASSPSWGNYGYTF.